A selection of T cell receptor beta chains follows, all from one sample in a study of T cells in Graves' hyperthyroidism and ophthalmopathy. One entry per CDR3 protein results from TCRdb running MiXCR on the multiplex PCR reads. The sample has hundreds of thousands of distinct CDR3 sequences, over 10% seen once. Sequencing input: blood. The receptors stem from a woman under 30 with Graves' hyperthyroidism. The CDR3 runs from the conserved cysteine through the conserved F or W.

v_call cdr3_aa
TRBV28 CASSSSGSVINEQFF
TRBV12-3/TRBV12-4 CASSLGNNQPQHF
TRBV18 CASSPRDREAEAFF
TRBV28 CASRTVGYTIYF
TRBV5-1 CASSPRTSSSDTQYF
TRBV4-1 CASSLHTPPGLSPLHF
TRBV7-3 CASSAGETQYF
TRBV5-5 CASSFGTVRETQYF
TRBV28 CASSFSLTPDTQYF
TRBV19 CASSIGTGGNTEAFF
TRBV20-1 CSAPLVREGDTQYF
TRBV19 CASSFDFYYGYTF
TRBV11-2 CASSIGDTDTQYF
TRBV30 CAWSGVHSPLHF
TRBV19 CASSRDREGNQPQHF
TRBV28 CASSLEESEQFF
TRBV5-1 CASSLAPTETGELFF
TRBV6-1 CASRIPRTSGGDFITYEQYF
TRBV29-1 CSVEGPLEDSFGYTF
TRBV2 CASSEQGARNTEAFF
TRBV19 CASSIPSDRKLYEQYF
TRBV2 CASSINPGQSYGYTF
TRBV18 CASSPDRRGSRYNEQFF
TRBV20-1 CSATQFDEQFF
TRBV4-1 CASSQDRAQYQETQYF
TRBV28 CASSLSIQRGSTDTQYF
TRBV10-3 CAISDPDRVGGYTF
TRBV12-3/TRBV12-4 CASSLYETGELFF
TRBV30 CAWSVLRLFFRDTQYF
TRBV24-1 CATSGGLAEYNEQFF
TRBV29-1 CSVDPGGLGFENEQFF
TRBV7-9 CASSRTWRETQYF
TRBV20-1 CSARGTGKGETQYF
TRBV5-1 CASSTSGISYEQYF
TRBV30 CAWSPGEGPDTEAFF
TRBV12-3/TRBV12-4 CASSFWDRDGGYTF
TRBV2 CASSEVTGGPGNTIYF
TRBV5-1 CASSLGRTGGYEQYF
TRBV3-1 CASNGANPNEQFF
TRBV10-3 CAISGTGVNTEAFF